This T cell receptor beta chain was sequenced during a study of blood T cell repertoires in COVID-19 (TCRdb year 2020). Some background on the complete study: Samples covering the acute and convalescent phases of COVID-19 were provided by collaborators in the United States, Italy and Spain. The prospective study material was composed of cDNA or gDNA derived from T cells, B-cell-depleted T cells, or PBMCs. HLA class I and class II types, where available, came from metadata supplied by the sample provider rather than from assay-based typing. The samples were drawn from the first 160 participants of the ongoing ImmuneRACE study and from 950 to 1,500 subjects provided by 6 global collaborators. A de-identified subject ID, COVID-19 status, age in years and sex were almost always included in the sample metadata. Deeply sampled blood TCRbeta repertoires from subjects exposed to, actively infected with, or recovered from COVID-19 were included in the dataset. A freely available public database, intended as a resource for researchers studying the immune response to SARS-CoV-2, is where the repertoires were released. Study-wide findings and limitations: Clinical and demographic metadata were provided uncurated, with the amount varying by source and participant.

V is shortened by 5 bases, J by 4 bases, and the region joining them spans 23 bases. CDR1 and CDR2 are drawn from the germline V gene (reference sequence): MNHNY, SVGAGI. The CDR3 numbers 17 residues from cysteine through phenylalanine. Only the CDR3 DNA stays, 51 bases, in frame from base 1. In Seattle, one collaborating source enrolled patients while the infection was active and tracked those patients longitudinally over the course of disease. Whole blood was collected in K2EDTA tubes by collaborating institutions according to the institutions' own protocols. For TCRbeta analysis, collaborators shipped samples as frozen whole blood, isolated PBMCs, or DNA extracted from either of those sample types. About this clone itself: There is no known antigen for this receptor. It has no much larger one-base neighbor in the sample; base qualities were not kept.

TCRbeta CDR3 regions were amplified from genomic DNA by means of the immunoSEQ Assay, a bias-controlled multiplex PCR. The authors' analysis ran thus. Within the assay, amplification of reference gene primers was used to estimate how many nucleated cells each sample contained. Sequence reads were collapsed and filtered to measure the absolute abundance of every unique TCRbeta CDR3 rearrangement. For each sample, productive Simpson clonality was calculated as the square root of Simpson's diversity index over productive rearrangements. The table was pulled from immuneACCESS by TCRdb, which kept in-frame rearrangements only. Such tables lose some clones; where checked, under half of the loss comes from unresolved V genes, and the rest has no known cause. The V and J calls and clone size come from that table; D and trimming were worked out from the DNA. This sample comprises 100,000 to 150,000 clones, 85% to 90% of them detected only once. In total, the top ten clones hold around 4.5% of the sample.

The sequence was collected from a man in his 60s with COVID-19, enrolled during active disease. The rearrangement joined TRBV6-6 to TRBJ1-2; TRBD1 is a possible D gene, resting on 5 matching bases. Source material: peripheral blood. CDR3 sequence: CASSRLTRLRRGYGYTF. The DNA sequence is as follows: TGTGCCAGCAGTCGATTAACCCGGCTCCGGAGGGGCTATGGCTACACCTTC.